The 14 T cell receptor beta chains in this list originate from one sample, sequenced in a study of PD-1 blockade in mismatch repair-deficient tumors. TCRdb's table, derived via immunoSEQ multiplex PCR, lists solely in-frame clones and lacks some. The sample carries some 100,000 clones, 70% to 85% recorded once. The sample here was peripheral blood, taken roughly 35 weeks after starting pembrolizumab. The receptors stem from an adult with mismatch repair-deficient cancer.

The CDR3 bases are TGTGCCAGCAGCCCAGTACTAGCGCCCACAGATACGCAGTATTTT. Encoded protein: CASSPVLAPTDTQYF. The chain combines TRBV11-2 with TRBJ2-3, with 7 bases aligning to TRBD2. Germline CDR1 SGHAT, CDR2 FQNNGV. This CDR3 contains 15 residues. V was clipped by 5 bases and J by 2 bases; unmatched bases: 7.

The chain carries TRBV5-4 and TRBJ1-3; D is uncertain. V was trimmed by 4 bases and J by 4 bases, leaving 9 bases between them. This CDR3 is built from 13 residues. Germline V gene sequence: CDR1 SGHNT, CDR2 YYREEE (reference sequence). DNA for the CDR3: TGTGCCAGCAGCGAGTTACAGGGAAACACCATATATTTT. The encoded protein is CASSELQGNTIYF.

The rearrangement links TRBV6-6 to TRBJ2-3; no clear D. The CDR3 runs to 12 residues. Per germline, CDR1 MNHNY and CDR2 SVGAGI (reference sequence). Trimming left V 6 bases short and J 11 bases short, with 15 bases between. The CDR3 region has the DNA TGTGCCAGCAGGCCCCCTGCGATGGTGCAGTATTTT. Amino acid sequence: CASRPPAMVQYF.

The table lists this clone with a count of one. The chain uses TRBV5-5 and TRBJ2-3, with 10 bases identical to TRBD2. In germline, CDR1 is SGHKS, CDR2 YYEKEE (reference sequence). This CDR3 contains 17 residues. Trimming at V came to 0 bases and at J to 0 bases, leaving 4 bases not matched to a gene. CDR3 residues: CASSLAGLADSTDTQYF. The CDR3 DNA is TGTGCCAGCAGCTTGGCCGGACTAGCGGACAGCACAGATACGCAGTATTTT.

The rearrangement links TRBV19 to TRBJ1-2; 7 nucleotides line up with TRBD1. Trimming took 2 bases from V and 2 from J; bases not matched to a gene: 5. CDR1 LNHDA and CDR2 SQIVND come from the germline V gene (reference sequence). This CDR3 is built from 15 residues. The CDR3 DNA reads TGTGCCAGTAGTATAAATTCACAGGGGAACTATGGCTACACCTTC. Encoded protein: CASSINSQGNYGYTF.

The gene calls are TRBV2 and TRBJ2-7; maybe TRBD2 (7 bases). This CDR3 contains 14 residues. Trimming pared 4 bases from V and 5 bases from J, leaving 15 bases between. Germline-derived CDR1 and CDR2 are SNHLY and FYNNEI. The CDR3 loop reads CASSGTAGSHEQYF. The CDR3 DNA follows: TGTGCCAGCAGTGGGACAGCGGGATCCCACGAGCAGTACTTC.

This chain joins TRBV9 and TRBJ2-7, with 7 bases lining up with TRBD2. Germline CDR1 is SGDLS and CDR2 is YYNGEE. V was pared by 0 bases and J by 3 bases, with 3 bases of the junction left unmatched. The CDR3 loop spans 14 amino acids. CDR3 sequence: CASSVAERDYEQYF. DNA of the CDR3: TGTGCCAGCAGCGTAGCCGAGCGGGACTACGAGCAGTACTTC.

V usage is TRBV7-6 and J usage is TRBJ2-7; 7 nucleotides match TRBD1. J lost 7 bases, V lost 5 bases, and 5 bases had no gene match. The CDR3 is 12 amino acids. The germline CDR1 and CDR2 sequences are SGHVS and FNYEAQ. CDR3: CASSETTGEQYF. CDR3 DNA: TGTGCCAGCAGCGAAACGACAGGGGAGCAGTACTTC.

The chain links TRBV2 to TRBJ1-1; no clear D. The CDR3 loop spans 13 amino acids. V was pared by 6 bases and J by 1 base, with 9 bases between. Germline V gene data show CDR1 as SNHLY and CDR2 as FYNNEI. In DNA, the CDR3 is TGTGCCAGCAGCATCGGAGCGAACACTGAAGCTTTCTTT. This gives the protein CASSIGANTEAFF.

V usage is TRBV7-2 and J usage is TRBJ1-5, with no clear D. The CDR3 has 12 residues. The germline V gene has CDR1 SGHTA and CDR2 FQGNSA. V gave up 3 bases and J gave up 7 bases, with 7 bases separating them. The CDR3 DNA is TGTGCCAGCAGCTTCGGAATCCAGCCCCAGCATTTT. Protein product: CASSFGIQPQHF.

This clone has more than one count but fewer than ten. This CDR3 is CASSGRESYEQYF. In nucleotides, the CDR3 is TGTGCCAGTAGTGGACGGGAATCCTACGAGCAGTACTTC. The rearrangement uses TRBV19 and TRBJ2-7; D possibly corresponds to TRBD2 (5 bases). The CDR3 is 13 residues long. The V gene lost 5 bases and the J gene lost 1 base, with 9 bases spanning the gap. Germline-derived CDR1 and CDR2 are LNHDA and SQIVND (reference sequence). Filled out from reference TRBV19 and TRBJ2-7, the complete variable domain reads DGGITQSPKYLFRKEGQNVTLSCEQNLNHDAMYWYRQDPGQGLRLIYYSQIVNDFQKGDIAEGYSVSREKKESFPLTVTSAQKNPTAFYLCASSGRESYEQYFGPGTRLTVT.

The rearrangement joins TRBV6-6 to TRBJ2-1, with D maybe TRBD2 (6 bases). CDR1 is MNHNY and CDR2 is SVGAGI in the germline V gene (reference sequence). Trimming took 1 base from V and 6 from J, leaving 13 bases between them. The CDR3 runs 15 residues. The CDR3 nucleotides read TGTGCCAGCAGTTACTTTTGGGAGGAAAGCAATGAGCAGTTCTTC. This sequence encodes CASSYFWEESNEQFF.

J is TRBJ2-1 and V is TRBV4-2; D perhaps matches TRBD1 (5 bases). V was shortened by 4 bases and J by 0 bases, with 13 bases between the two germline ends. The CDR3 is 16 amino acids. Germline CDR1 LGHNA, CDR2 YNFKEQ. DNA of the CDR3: TGTGCCAGCAGCCTTGACAGTCCCAGCTCCTACAATGAGCAGTTCTTC. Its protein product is CASSLDSPSSYNEQFF.

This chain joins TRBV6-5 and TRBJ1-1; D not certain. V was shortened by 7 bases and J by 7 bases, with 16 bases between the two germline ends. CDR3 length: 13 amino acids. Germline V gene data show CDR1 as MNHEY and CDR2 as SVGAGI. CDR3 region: CASTQLGRGEAFF. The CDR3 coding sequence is TGTGCCAGCACCCAGTTGGGTCGTGGTGAAGCTTTCTTT.